The source of this T cell receptor beta chain is a study of blood T cell repertoires in COVID-19. As for the study in general: The United States, Italy and Spain were the sources of the acute and convalescent COVID-19 samples.

Original methodology: Reference gene primer amplification yielded estimated nucleated cell counts. Some clones are missing from TCRdb's copy, which holds only in-frame ones; the method was immunoSEQ multiplex PCR. That table is the source of V, J and clone size, and D and trimming were worked out from the DNA. In the table there are fewer than 150,000 clones, approximately 84% of which are singletons. Clinical history as reported by participants underpinned cohort assignment. Trimming took 4 bases from V and 4 from J, leaving 15 bases between them. This CDR3 spans 15 amino acids. Germline V gene data show CDR1 as SGHAT and CDR2 as FQNNGV.

The specimen sequenced was PBMCs or T cells enriched from blood (not recorded which). The receptor was derived from a man in his fifties or sixties in a cohort exposed to, infected with or recovered from COVID-19 (not recorded which). V usage is TRBV11-2 and J usage is TRBJ2-3, with D possibly matching TRBD2 (5 bases). The CDR3 here is CASSSNGVGSDTQYF. For the CDR3, the DNA is TGTGCCAGCAGCTCGAACGGGGTAGGGTCAGATACGCAGTATTTT.